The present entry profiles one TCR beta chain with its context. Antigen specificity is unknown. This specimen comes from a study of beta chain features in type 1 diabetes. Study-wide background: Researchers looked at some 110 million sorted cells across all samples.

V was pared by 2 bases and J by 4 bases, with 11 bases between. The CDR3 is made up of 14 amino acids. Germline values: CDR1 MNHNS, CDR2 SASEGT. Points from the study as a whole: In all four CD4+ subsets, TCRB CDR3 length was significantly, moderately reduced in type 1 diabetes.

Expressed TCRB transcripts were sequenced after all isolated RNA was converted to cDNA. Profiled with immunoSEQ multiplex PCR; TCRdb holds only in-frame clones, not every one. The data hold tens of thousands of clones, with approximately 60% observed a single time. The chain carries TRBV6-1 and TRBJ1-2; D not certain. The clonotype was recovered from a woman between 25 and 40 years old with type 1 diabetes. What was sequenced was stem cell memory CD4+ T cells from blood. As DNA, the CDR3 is TGTGCCAGCAGTGAACTTCGGGATTCCTATGGCTACACCTTC. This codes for CASSELRDSYGYTF.